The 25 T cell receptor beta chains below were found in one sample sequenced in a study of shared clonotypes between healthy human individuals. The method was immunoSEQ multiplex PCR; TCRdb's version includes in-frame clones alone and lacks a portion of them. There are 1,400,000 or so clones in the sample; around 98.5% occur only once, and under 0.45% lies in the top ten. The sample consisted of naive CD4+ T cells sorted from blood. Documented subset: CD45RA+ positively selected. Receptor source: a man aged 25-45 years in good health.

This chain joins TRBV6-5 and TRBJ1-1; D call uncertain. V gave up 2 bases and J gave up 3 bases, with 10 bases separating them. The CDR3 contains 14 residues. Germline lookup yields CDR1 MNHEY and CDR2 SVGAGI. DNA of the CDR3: TGTGCCAGCAGTTACCGTGGACGGCACACTGAAGCTTTCTTT. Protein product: CASSYRGRHTEAFF.

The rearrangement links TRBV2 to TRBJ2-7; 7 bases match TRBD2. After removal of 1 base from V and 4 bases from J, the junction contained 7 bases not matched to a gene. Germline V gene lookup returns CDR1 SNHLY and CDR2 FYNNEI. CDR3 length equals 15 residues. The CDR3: CASSEEAGRTYEQYF. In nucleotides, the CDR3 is TGTGCCAGCAGTGAAGAAGCGGGACGTACTTACGAGCAGTACTTC.

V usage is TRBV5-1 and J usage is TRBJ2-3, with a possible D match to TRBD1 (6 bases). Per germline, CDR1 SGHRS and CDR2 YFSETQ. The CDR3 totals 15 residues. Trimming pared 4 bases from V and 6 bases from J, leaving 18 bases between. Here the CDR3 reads CASSLDQGRRDTQYF. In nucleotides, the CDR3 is TGCGCCAGCAGCCTTGATCAGGGGCGTAGGGATACGCAGTATTTT.

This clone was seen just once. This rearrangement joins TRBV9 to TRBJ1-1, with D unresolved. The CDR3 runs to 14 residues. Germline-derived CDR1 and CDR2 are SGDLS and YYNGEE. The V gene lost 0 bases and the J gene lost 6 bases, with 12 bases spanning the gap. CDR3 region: CASSVEREKAEAFF. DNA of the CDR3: TGTGCCAGCAGCGTAGAACGGGAGAAGGCTGAAGCTTTCTTT.

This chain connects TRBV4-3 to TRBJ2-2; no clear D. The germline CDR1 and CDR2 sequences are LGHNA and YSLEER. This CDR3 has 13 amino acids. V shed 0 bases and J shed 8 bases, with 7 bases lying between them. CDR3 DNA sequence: TGCGCCAGCAGCCAAGATTCCTGGGGGGAGCTGTTTTTT. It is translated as CASSQDSWGELFF.

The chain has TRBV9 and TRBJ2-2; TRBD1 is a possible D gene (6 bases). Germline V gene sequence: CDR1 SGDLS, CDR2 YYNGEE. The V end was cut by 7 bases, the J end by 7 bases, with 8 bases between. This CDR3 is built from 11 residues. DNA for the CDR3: TGTGCCAGCGGCAGGGGCGGGGAGCTGTTTTTT. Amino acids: CASGRGGELFF.

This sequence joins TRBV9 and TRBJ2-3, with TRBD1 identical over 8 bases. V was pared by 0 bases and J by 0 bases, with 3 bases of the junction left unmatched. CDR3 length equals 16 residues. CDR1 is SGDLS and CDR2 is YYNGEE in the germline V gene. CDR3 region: CASSVGTGGSTDTQYF. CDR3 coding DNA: TGTGCCAGCAGCGTAGGAACAGGGGGGAGCACAGATACGCAGTATTTT.

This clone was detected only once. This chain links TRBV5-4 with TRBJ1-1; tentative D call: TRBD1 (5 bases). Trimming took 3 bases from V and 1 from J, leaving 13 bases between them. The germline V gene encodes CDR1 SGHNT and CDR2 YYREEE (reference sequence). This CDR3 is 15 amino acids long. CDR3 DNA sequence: TGTGCCAGCAGCTCGGCGGGGCGGGGGAACACTGAAGCTTTCTTT. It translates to CASSSAGRGNTEAFF.

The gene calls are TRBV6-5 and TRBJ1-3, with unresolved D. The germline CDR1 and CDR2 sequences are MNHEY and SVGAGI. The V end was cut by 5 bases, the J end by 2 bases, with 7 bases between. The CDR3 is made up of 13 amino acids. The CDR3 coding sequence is TGTGCCAGCAGTCCGTTTGCTGGAAACACCATATATTTT. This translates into CASSPFAGNTIYF.

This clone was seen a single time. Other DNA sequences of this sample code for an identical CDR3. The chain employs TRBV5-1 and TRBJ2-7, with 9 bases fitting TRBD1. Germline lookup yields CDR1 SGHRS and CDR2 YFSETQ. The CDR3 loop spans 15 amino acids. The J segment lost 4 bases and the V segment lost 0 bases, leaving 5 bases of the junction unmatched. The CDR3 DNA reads TGCGCCAGCAGCTTGGCCGGGACAGGGCTTTACGAGCAGTACTTC. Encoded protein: CASSLAGTGLYEQYF.

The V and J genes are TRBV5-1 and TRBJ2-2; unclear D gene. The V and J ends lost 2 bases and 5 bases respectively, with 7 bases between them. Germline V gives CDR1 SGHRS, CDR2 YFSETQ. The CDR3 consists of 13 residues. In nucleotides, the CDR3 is TGCGCCAGCAGCTTCTTTAGAACCGGGGAGCTGTTTTTT. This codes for CASSFFRTGELFF.

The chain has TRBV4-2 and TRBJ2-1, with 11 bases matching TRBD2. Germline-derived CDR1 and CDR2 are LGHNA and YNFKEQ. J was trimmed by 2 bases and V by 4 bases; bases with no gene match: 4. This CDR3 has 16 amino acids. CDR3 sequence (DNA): TGTGCCAGCAGCCGGACACTAGCGGGAGCCTACAATGAGCAGTTCTTC. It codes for CASSRTLAGAYNEQFF.

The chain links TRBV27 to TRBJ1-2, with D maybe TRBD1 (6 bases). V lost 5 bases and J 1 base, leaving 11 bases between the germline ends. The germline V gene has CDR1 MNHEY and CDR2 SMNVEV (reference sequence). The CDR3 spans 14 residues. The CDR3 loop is CASSPDRSNYGYTF. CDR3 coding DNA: TGTGCCAGCAGTCCCGACAGGAGTAACTATGGCTACACCTTC.

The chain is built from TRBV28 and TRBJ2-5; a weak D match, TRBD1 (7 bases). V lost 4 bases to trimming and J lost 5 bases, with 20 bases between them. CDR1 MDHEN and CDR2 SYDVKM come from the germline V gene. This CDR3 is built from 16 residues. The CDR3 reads CASSSQLPGGRETQYF. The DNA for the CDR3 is TGTGCCAGCAGTTCACAACTCCCAGGGGGGAGGGAGACCCAGTACTTC.

The CDR3 DNA reads as TGTGCCAGCAGCCCCCCATTCGGCGGCACAGATACGCAGTATTTT. It is translated as CASSPPFGGTDTQYF. The gene calls are TRBV7-9 and TRBJ2-3; D unclear. The CDR3 spans 15 residues. Germline V CDR1 and CDR2: SEHNR, FQNEAQ (reference sequence). V was trimmed by 5 bases and J by 1 base, leaving 13 bases between them.

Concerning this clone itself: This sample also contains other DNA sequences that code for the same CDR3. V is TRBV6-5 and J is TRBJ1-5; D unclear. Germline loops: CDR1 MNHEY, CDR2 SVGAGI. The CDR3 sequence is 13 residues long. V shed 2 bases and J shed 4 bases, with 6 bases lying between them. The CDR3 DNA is TGTGCCAGCAGTTACGACGGGAATCAGCCCCAGCATTTT. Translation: CASSYDGNQPQHF.

This CDR3 reads CASSRKAGAETQYF. The CDR3 coding sequence is TGTGCCAGCAGCCGGAAGGCAGGAGCAGAGACCCAGTACTTC. The V call is TRBV7-9, the J call TRBJ2-5; D unclear. Trimming stripped 5 bases from V and 4 bases from J, with 14 bases between. Germline values: CDR1 SEHNR, CDR2 FQNEAQ (reference sequence). The CDR3 loop spans 14 amino acids.

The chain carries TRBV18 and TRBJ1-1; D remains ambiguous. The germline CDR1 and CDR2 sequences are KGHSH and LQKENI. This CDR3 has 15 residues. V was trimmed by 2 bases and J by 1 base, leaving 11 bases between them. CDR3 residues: CASSPSGGKNTEAFF. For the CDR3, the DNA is TGTGCCAGCTCACCATCCGGAGGAAAGAACACTGAAGCTTTCTTT. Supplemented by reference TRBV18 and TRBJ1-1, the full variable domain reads NAGVMQNPRHLVRRRGQEARLRCSPMKGHSHVYWYRQLPEEGLKFMVYLQKENIIDESGMPKERFSAEFPKEGPSILRIQQVVRGDSAAYFCASSPSGGKNTEAFFGQGTRLTVV.

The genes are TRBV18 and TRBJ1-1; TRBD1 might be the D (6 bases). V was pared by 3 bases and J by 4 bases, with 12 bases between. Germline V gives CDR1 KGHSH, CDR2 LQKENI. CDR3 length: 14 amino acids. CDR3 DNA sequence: TGTGCCAGCTCACCCTCCAGGGGTGGCACTGAAGCTTTCTTT. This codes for CASSPSRGGTEAFF.

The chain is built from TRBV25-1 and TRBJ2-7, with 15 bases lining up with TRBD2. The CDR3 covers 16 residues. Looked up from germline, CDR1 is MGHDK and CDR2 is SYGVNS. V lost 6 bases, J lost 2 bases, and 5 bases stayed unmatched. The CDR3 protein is CASSLGTSGRTYEQYF. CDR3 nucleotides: TGTGCCAGCAGCCTCGGGACTAGCGGGAGGACCTACGAGCAGTACTTC.

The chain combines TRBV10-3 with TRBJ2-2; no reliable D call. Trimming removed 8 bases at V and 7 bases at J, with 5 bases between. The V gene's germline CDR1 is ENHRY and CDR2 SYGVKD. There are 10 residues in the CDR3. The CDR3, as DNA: TGTGCCATCCGAGACGGGGAGCTGTTTTTT. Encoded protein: CAIRDGELFF.

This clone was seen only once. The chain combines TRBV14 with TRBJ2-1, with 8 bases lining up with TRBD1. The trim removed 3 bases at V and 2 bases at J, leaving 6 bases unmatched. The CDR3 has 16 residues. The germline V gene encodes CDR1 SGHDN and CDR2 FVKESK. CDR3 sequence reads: CASSHRTGLPYNEQFF. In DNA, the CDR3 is TGTGCCAGCAGCCACCGGACAGGGCTGCCCTACAATGAGCAGTTCTTC.

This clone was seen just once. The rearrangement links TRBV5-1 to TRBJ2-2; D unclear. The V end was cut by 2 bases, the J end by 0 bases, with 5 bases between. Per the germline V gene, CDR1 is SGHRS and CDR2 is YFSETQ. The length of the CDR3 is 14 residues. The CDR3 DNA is TGCGCCAGCAGCTTATATCCGAACACCGGGGAGCTGTTTTTT. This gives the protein CASSLYPNTGELFF.

DNA of the CDR3: TGTGCCAGCAACCCTACAGGGGAATCCCAGCATTTT. The encoded protein is CASNPTGESQHF. This chain links TRBV28 with TRBJ1-5, with 7 bases fitting TRBD1. The CDR3 length is 12 residues. Germline values: CDR1 MDHEN, CDR2 SYDVKM. V trimming: 7 bases; J trimming: 11 bases; junction bases outside the gene matches: 8.

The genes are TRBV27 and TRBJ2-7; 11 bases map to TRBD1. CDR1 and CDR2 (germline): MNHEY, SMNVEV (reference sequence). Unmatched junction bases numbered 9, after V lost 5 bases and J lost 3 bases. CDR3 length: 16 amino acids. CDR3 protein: CASSRIPGQGVYEQYF. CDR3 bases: TGTGCCAGCAGTCGTATACCGGGACAGGGGGTCTACGAGCAGTACTTC.